This TCR beta chain appears in the sequencing data of a study of human T cells and chemical hapten exposure. Study summary: Each patch test put 0.01% DPC on the upper back, and results were read at 6 days.

As for time point: patch test 2, 6 weeks after DPC sensitization. Treatment reported: therapeutic diphenylcyclopropenone sensitization with weekly scalp DPC. This clonotype was seen a few times. The CDR3 runs 17 residues. Germline-derived CDR1 and CDR2 are LGHNA and YNFKEQ. The V end was cut by 0 bases, the J end by 6 bases, with 18 bases between. Via MiXCR, TCRdb re-called the RACE reads, giving one row per CDR3 protein. This table holds roughly 150,000 distinct CDR3 sequences, about 12% found once. The TCR comes from a woman aged 45-60 years with alopecia areata. Some clones in this sample may be carry-over from other donors' samples. The chain uses TRBV4-2 and TRBJ2-4, with D maybe TRBD2 (5 bases). Here the sequenced sample was whole blood, taken in connection with sensitization to the hapten diphenylcyclopropenone (DPC). The CDR3 is CASSQDMTHPAGNIQYF. The CDR3 coding sequence is TGTGCCAGCAGCCAAGATATGACCCACCCCGCGGGAAACATTCAGTACTTC.